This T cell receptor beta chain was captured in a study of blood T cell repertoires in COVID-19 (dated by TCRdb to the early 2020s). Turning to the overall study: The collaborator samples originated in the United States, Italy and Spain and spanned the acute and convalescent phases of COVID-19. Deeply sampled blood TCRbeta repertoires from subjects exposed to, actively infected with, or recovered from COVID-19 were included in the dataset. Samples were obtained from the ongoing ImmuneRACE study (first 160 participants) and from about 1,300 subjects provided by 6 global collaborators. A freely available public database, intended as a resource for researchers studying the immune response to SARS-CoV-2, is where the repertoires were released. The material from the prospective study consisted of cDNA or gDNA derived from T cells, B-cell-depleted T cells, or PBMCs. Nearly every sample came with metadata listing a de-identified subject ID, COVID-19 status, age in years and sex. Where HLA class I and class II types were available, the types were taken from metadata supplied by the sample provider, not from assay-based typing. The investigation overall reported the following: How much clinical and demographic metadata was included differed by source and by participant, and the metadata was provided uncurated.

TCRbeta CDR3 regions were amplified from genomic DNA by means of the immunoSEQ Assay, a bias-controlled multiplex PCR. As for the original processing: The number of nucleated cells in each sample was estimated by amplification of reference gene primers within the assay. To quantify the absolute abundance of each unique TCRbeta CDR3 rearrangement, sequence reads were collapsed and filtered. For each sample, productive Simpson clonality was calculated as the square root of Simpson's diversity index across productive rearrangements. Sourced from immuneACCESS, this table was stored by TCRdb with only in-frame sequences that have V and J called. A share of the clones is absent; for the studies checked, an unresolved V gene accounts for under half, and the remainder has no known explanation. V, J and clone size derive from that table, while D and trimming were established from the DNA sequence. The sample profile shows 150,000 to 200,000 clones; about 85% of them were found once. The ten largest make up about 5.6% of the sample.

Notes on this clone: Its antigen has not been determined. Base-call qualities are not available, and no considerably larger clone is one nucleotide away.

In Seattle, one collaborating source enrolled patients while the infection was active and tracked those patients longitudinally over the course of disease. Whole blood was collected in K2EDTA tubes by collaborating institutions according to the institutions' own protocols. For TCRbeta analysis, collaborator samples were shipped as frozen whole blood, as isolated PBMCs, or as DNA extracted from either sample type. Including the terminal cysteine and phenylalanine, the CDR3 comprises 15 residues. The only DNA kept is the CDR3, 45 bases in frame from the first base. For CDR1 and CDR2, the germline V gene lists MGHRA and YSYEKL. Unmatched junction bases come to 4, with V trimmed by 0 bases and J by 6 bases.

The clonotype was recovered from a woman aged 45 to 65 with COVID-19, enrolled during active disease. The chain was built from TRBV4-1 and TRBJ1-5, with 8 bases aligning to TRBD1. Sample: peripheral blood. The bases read TGCGCCAGCAGCCAAGAGGACAGGGACGGTCAGCCCCAGCATTTT. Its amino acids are CASSQEDRDGQPQHF.